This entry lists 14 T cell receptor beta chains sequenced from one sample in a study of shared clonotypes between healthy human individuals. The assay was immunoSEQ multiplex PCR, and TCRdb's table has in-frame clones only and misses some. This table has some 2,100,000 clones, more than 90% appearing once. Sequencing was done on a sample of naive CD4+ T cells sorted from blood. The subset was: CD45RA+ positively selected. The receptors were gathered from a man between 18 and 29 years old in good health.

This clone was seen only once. The CDR3 sequence is CAWSVFRRGRGLSYEQYF. The CDR3, as DNA: TGTGCCTGGAGTGTATTTCGCCGGGGGCGGGGGCTCTCCTACGAGCAGTACTTC. The chain couples TRBV30 to TRBJ2-7; possibly TRBD2 for D (7 bases). Trimming left V 0 bases short and J 0 bases short, with 21 bases between. CDR3 size: 18 residues. From germline, CDR1 is GTSNPN and CDR2 SVGIG (reference sequence).

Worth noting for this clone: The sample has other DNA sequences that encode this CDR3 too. The CDR3 spells CASSIGQGNYGYTF. CDR3 coding DNA: TGTGCCAGTAGTATTGGACAGGGAAACTATGGCTACACCTTC. The chain recombines TRBV19 with TRBJ1-2; TRBD1 matches at 8 bases. Germline lookup yields CDR1 LNHDA and CDR2 SQIVND (reference sequence). The CDR3 loop spans 14 amino acids. The V and J ends lost 3 bases and 2 bases, in that order; junction bases with no gene match: 2.

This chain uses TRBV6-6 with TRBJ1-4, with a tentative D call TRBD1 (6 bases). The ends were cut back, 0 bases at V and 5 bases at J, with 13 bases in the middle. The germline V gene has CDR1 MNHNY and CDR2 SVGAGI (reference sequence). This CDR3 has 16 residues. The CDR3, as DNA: TGTGCCAGCAGTTACTCTCCGGACAGCCAGAATGAAAAACTGTTTTTT. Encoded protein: CASSYSPDSQNEKLFF.

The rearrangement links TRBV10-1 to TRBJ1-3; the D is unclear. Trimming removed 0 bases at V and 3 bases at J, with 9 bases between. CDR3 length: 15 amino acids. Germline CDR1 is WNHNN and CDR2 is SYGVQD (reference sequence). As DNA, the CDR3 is TGCGCCAGCAGTGAGTCTAAGGGCGTTGGAAACACCATATATTTT. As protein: CASSESKGVGNTIYF.

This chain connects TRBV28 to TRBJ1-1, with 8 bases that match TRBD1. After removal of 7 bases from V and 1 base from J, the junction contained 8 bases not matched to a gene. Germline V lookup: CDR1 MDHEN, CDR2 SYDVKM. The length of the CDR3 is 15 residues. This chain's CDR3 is CASITGGVGNTEAFF. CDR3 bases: TGTGCCAGCATCACAGGGGGTGTCGGGAACACTGAAGCTTTCTTT.

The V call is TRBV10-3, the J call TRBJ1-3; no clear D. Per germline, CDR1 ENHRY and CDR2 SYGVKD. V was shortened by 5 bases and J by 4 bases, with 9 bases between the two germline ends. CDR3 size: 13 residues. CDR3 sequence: CAISPERGNTIYF. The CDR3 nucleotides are TGTGCCATCAGTCCTGAAAGAGGAAACACCATATATTTT.

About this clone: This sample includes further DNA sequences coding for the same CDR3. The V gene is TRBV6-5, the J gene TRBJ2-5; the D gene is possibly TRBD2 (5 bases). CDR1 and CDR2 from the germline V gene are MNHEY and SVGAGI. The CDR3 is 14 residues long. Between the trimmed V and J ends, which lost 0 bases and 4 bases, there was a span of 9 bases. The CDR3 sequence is CASSYSASRETQYF. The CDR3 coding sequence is TGTGCCAGCAGTTACTCGGCTAGCCGAGAGACCCAGTACTTC.

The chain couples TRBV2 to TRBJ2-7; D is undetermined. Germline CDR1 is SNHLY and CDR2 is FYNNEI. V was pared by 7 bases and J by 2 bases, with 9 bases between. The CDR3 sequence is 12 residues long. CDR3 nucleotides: TGTGCCAGCAACAACAGTCCCTACGAGCAGTACTTC. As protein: CASNNSPYEQYF.

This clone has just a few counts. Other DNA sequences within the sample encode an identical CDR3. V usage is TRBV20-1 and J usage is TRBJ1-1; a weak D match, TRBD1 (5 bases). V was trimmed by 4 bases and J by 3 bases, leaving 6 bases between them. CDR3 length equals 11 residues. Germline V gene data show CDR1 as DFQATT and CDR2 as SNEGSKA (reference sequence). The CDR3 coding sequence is TGCAGTGCTACGGGGGACACTGAAGCTTTCTTT. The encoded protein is CSATGDTEAFF.

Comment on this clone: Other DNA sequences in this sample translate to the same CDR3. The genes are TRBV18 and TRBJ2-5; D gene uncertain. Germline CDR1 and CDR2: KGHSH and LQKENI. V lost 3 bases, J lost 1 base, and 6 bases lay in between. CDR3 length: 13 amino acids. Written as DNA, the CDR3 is TGTGCCAGCTCACCGTCCTTCCAAGAGACCCAGTACTTC. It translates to CASSPSFQETQYF.

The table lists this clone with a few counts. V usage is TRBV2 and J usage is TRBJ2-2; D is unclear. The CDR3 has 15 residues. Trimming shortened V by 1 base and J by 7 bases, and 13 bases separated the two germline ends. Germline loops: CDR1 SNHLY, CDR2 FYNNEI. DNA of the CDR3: TGTGCCAGCAGTGAAGATATTTGGGGAATCGGGGAGCTGTTTTTT. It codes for CASSEDIWGIGELFF.

CDR3 nucleotide sequence: TGTGCCAGCAGTTACTCTCCGACGGTAAGCTCCTACGAGCAGTACTTC. This sequence encodes CASSYSPTVSSYEQYF. V is TRBV6-5 and J is TRBJ2-7; D ambiguous. The CDR3 is 16 residues long. Per the germline V gene, CDR1 is MNHEY and CDR2 is SVGAGI. V dropped 0 bases and J dropped 0 bases, with 12 bases sitting between them.

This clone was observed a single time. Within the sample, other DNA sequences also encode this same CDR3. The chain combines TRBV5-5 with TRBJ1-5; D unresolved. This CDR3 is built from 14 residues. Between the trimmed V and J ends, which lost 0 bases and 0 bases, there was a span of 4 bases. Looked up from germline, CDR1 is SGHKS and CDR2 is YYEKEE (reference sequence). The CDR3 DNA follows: TGTGCCAGCAGCTTGGGCAGTAGCAATCAGCCCCAGCATTTT. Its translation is CASSLGSSNQPQHF.

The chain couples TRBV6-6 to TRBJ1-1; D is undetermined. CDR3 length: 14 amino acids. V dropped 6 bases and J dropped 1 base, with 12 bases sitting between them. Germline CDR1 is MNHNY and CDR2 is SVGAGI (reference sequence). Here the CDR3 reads CASSPVDGNTEAFF. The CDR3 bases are TGTGCCAGCAGCCCAGTTGACGGGAACACTGAAGCTTTCTTT.